This is a list of T cell receptor beta chains from one sample in a study of T cell repertoires in ileal Crohn's disease. The data were produced by immunoSEQ multiplex PCR, yet TCRdb's version contains in-frame clones alone and is incomplete. The data show roughly 13,000 clones, with around 70% seen just once and 5.5% to 7.5% held by the top ten. Material for sequencing was ileal tissue. These receptors all stem from an adult with Crohn's disease. The CDR3 runs from the conserved cysteine through the conserved F or W. Fields, in order: V gene, CDR3 protein.

TRBV30 | CAWSDLQSGANVLTF
TRBV11-2 | CASSLFAGAETQYF
TRBV15 | CATSRGDNEMNTEAFF
TRBV6-5 | CASSGGLANEQFF
TRBV6-1 | CASSASGLNTEAFF
TRBV10-2 | CASQGQGHQKLFF
TRBV5-1 | CASSLRSGDTQYF
TRBV5-1 | CASSFRDKFYEQYF
TRBV7-8 | CASSLADRQYF
TRBV19 | CASARAGELFF
TRBV5-5 | CASSLWGSGETQYF
TRBV7-9 | CASSSPVGTENTEAFF
TRBV25-1 | CASSPGGAGTEAFF
TRBV10-3 | CAISSGISYEQYF
TRBV11-1 | CASSTRTSGVETQYF
TRBV7-8 | CASSLATYSNQPQHF
TRBV2 | CASSGTGTDNSPLHF
TRBV11-3 | CASSTGQSEAFF
TRBV18 | CASSPRFGRGPLTDTQYF
TRBV5-1 | CASRSGAGGTEAFF
TRBV29-1 | CSVPRGWSNTEAFF
TRBV5-1 | CASSRDVADSGNTIYF
TRBV2 | CASSGNRYGYTF
TRBV4-1 | CASSQDLEYGYTF
TRBV19 | CASSLQGASPLHF
TRBV5-1 | CASSPIPGQGREQFF
TRBV5-5 | CASSLGSSTGNTIYF
TRBV11-2 | CASSLTLEGYEQYF
TRBV5-1 | CASSLADRSNYGYTF
TRBV5-1 | CASSLDAFQYF
TRBV7-2 | CASSLGTSGSTKTQYF
TRBV30 | CAWSVPGPDNDNQPQHF
TRBV20-1 | CSARGEGPLHF
TRBV7-9 | CASSADRGGIGRNQPQHF
TRBV14 | CASSQTGAHQPQHF
TRBV18 | CATSGAVLSSGNTIYF
TRBV28 | CASTRDRYEQYF
TRBV5-1 | CASSKSGTSGQETQYF
TRBV6-6 | CASSYSGVNLTF
TRBV6-1 | CASSPRTGRDEQYF
TRBV9 | CASSVGLGGLSTDTQYF
TRBV6-1 | CASSGTVATNEKLFF
TRBV6-1 | CASSLTGDYGYTF